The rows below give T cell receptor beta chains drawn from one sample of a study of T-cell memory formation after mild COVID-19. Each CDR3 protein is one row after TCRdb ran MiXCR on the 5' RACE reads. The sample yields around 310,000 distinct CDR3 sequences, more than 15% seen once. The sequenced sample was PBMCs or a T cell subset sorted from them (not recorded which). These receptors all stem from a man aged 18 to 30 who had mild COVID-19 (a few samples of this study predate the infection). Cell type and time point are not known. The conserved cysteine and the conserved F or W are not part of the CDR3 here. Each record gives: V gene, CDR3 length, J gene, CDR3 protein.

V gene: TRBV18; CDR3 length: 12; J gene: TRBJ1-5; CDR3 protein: ASSRGRGEQPQH
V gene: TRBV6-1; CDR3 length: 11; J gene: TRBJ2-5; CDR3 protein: ASTAGAGKTQY
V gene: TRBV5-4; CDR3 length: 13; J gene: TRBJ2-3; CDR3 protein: ASSSATGNTDTQY
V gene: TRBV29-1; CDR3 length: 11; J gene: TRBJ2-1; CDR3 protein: SSWDSLYNEQF
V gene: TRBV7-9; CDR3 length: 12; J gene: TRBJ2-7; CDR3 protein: ASSLSAGTYEQY
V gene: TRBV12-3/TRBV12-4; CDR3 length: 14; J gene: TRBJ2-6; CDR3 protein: ASSLARSSGANVLT
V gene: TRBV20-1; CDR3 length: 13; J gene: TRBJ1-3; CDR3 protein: SARDRVFSGNTIY
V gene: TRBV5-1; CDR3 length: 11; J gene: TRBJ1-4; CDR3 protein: ASSLEGGTKLF
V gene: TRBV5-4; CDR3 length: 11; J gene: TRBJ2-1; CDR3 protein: ASSIQGGNEQF
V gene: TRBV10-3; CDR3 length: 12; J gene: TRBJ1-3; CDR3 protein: AIRTDRGSNTIY
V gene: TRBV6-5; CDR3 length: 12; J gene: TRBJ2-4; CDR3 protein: ASKAGGGKNIQY
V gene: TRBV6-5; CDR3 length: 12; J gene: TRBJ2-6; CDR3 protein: ASSPGSGANVLT
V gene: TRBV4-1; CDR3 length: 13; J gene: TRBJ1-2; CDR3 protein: ASSQVQGADYGYT
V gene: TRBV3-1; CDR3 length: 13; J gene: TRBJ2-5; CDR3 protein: ASSQDLSAVGTQY
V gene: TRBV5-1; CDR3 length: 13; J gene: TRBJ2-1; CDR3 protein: ASSLAGGPLVQQF
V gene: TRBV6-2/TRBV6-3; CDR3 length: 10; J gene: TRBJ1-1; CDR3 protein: ASSFRVTEAF
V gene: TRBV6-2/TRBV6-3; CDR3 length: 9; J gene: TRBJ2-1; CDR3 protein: ASSPGMTQF
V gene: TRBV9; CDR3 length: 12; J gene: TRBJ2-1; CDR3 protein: ASSVAGTYNEQF
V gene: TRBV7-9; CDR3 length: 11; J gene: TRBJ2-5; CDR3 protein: ASSLVDRETQY
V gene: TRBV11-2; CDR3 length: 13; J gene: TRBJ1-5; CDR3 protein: ASSEGGNSNQPQH
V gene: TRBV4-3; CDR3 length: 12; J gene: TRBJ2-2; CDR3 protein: ASSPGSDTGELF
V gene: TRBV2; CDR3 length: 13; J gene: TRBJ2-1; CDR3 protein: ASSDGTSGYNEQF
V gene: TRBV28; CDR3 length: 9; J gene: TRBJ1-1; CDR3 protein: ASISPTEAF
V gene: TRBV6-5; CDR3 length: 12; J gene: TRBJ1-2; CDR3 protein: ASSTQGGGYGYT
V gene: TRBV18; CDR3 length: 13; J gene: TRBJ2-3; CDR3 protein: ASSPLASSTDTQY
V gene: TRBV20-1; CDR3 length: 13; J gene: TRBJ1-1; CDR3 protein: SASNGLAPGTEAF
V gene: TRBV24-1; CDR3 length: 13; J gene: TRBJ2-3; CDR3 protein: ATSDWRDSSDTQY
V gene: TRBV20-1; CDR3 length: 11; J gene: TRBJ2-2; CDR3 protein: SARQENTGELF
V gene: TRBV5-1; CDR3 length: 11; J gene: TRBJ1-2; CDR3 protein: ASSPTGPDGYT
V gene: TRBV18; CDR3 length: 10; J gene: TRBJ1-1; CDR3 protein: ASLDSGAEAF
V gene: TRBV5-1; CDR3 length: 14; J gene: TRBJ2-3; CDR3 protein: ASSPVSSLGTDTQY
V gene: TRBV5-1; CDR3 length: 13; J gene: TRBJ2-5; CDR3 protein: ASSLGDRRLETQY
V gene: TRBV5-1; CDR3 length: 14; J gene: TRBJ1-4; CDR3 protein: ASSWDSLRVGEKLF
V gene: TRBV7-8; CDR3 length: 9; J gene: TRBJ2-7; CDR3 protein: ASSSDREQY
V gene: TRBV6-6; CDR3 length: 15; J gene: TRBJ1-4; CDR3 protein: ASSYPPGLGINEKLF
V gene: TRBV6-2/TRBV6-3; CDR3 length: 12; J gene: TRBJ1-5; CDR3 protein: ASSYGQGLEPQH
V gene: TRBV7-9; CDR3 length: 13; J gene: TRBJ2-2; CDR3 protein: ASSPLEPFGRELF
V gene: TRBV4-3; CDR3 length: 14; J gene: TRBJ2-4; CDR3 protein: ASSQDRGLMGNIQY
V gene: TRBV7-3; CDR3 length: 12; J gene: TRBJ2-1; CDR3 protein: ASSRDSTYNEQF
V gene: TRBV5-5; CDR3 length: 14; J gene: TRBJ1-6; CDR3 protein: ASSLHWTGANSPLH
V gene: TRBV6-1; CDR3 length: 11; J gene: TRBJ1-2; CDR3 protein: ASSERQPNGYT
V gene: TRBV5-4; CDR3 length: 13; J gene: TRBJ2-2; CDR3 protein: ASSHGRRNTGELF
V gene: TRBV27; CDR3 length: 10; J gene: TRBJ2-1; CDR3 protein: ASSFIDNEQF
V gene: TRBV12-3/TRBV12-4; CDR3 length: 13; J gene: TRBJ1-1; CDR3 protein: ASSWQGGVNTEAF
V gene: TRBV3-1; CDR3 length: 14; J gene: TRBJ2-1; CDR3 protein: ASSQDSRQGVNEQF
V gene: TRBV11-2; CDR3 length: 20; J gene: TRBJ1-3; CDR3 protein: ASSLKALGWKAGSIAGNTIY
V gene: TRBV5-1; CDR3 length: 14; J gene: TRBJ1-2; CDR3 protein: ASRLNPGTGPEGYT
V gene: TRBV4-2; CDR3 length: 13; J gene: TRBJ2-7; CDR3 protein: ASSPRTSGLYEQY
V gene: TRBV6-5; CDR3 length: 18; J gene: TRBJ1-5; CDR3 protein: ASSSRRTGGSRYGNQPQH
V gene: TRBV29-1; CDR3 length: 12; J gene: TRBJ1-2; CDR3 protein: SVTSSVGFGGYT
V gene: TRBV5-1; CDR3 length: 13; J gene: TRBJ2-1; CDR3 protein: ASSGDAGAYNEQF
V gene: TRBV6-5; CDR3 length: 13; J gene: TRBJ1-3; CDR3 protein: ASSYSWGSGNTIY
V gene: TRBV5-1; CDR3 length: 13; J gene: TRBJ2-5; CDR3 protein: ASKPLTSVVETQY
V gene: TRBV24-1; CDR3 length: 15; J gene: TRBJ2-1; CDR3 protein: ATSDPVRTGEYNEQF
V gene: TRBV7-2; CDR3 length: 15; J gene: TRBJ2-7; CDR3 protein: ASSLRISGDPTYEQY
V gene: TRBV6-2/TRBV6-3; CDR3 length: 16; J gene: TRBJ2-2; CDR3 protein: ASTDAGHLAGNTGELF
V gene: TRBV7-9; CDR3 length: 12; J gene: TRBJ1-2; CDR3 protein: ASSPYGQPYGYT
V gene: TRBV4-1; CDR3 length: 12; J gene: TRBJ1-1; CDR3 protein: ASSPGRGNTEAF
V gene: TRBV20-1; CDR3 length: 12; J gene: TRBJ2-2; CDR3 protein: SARSGRMAGELF